This T cell receptor beta chain originates from a study of T cells in Graves' hyperthyroidism and ophthalmopathy. The source material, RNA transcripts, was used to amplify TCR beta CDR3 regions. In the first-round RT-PCR of the TCR CDR3, the HTBI primer set was used. TCRdb redid the calling of the multiplex PCR reads with MiXCR, one entry per CDR3 protein. The table lists hundreds of thousands of distinct CDR3 sequences, approximately 15% of them singletons. The study, taken as a whole, reports: By a 13 V-J model, ophthalmopathy was set apart from stable hyperthyroidism. Ophthalmopathy was identified by the model a median around 6 months ahead of onset.

On this clonotype: The antigen remains undetermined.

V lost 5 bases and J lost 6; bases outside the gene matches: 9. Germline CDR1 and CDR2: GTSNPN and SVGIG (reference sequence). The CDR3 extends over 14 amino acids. V gene TRBV30 combines with J gene TRBJ1-5, with TRBD1 matching over 8 bases. This TCR was sampled from a woman in her twenties or thirties with Graves' hyperthyroidism that later progressed to Graves' ophthalmopathy. Sequenced material: blood. The CDR3: CAWGQGRGSQPQHF. CDR3 coding DNA: TGTGCCTGGGGACAGGGCCGAGGGAGTCAGCCCCAGCATTTT.